This T cell receptor beta chain was sequenced in a study of beta chain features in type 1 diabetes. Study-level points and caveats: VDJ junctions in type 1 diabetes patients carried more deletions and fewer insertions. Shortening of TCRB CDR3s, moderate but significant, appeared in all four CD4+ subsets of Type 1 diabetes patients.

In the case of this clone: Its target is unknown.

V lost 7 bases to trimming and J lost 13 bases, with 14 bases between them. Germline-derived CDR1 and CDR2 are MNHEY and SMNVEV (reference sequence). The CDR3 is 12 amino acids. Every bit of the isolated RNA underwent reverse transcription, so sequencing read expressed TCRB transcripts. The data were produced by immunoSEQ multiplex PCR, yet TCRdb's version contains in-frame clones alone and is incomplete. The sample lists about 120,000 clones; less than 20% were seen once. Sequencing used central memory CD4+ T cells from blood. This TCR came from a man under 40 with type 1 diabetes. The chain uses TRBV27 and TRBJ1-6; perhaps TRBD1 as D (5 bases). CDR3 DNA sequence: TGTGCCAGCACCCGAGGGGACGGCCCCCTCCACTTT. Amino acid sequence: CASTRGDGPLHF.